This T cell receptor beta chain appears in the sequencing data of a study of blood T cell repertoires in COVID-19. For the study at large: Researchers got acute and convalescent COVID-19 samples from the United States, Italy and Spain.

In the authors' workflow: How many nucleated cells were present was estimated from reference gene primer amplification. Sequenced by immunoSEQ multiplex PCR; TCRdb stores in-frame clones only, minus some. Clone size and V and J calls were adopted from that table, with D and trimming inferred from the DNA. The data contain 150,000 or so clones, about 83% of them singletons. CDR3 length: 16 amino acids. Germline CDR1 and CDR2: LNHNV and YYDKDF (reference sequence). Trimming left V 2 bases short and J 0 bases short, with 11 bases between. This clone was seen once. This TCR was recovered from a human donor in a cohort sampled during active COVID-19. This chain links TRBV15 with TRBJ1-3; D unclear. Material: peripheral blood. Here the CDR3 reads CATSRTNLRSGNTIYF. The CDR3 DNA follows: TGTGCCACCAGCAGAACTAATCTCCGCTCTGGAAACACCATATATTTT.